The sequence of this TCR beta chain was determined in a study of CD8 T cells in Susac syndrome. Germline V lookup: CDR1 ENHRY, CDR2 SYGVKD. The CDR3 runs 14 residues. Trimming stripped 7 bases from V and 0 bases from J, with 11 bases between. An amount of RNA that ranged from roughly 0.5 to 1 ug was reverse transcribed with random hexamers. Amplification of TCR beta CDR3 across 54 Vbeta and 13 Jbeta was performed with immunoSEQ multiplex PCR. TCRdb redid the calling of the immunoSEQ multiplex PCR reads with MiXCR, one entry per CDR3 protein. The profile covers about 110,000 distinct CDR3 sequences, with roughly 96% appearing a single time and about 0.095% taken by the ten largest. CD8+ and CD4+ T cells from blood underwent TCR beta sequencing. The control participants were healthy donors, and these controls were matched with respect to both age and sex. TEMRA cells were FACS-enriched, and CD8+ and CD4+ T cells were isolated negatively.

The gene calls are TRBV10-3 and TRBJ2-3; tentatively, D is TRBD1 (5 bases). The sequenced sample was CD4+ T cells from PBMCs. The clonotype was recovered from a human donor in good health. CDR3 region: CAIKGAFSTDTQYF. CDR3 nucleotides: TGTGCCATCAAAGGGGCCTTTAGCACAGATACGCAGTATTTT.